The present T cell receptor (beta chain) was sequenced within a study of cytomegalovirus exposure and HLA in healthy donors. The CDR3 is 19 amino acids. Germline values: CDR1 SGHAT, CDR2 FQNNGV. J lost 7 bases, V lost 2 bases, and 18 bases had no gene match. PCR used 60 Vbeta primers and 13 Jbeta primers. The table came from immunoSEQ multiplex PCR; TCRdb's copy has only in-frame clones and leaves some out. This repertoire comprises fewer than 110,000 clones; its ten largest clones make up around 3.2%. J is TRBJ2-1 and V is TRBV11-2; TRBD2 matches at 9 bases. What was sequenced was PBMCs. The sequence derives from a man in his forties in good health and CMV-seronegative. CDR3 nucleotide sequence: TGTGCCAGCAGCTTAAGGGAAAACTATTGGAGCGGGAGGCCAAATGAGCAGTTCTTC. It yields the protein CASSLRENYWSGRPNEQFF. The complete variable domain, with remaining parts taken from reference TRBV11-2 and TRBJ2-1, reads EAGVAQSPRYKIIEKRQSVAFWCNPISGHATLYWYQQILGQGPKLLIQFQNNGVVDDSQLPKDRFSAERLKGVDSTLKIQPAKLEDSAVYLCASSLRENYWSGRPNEQFFGPGTRLTVL.